The 14 T cell receptor beta chains in this list originate from one sample, sequenced in a study of regulatory T cells in long-lasting Graves disease. Building of the TCR beta libraries involved iRepertoire HTBI primers and Arm-PCR of CDR3 regions. TCRdb itself ran the multiplex PCR reads through MiXCR, one entry per CDR3 protein. The data hold a few hundred thousand distinct CDR3 sequences, with roughly a quarter observed a single time. Time point here: persistent/refractory GD, antithyroid drugs over 5 years with positive TRAb. The TCR library was made from RNA that had been extracted from PBMCs in TRIzol. This sample comprised peripheral blood mononuclear cells (PBMCs), obtained when the disease was refractory, from a patient treated with antithyroid drugs. The receptors derive from a female donor with Graves disease.

The rearrangement links TRBV5-5 to TRBJ2-7; D is perhaps TRBD2 (6 bases). Trimming stripped 3 bases from V and 0 bases from J, with 10 bases between. The germline V gene encodes CDR1 SGHKS and CDR2 YYEKEE (reference sequence). The CDR3 loop spans 14 amino acids. CDR3 DNA sequence: TGTGCCAGCAGCTCGGACGGGAGCTCCTACGAGCAGTACTTC. Translated, it gives CASSSDGSSYEQYF.

There are a few counts of this clonotype. This rearrangement joins TRBV3-1 to TRBJ1-1, with a weak D call TRBD1 (6 bases). Trimming shortened V by 2 bases and J by 5 bases, and 18 bases separated the two germline ends. CDR3 length: 16 amino acids. Germline values: CDR1 LGHDT, CDR2 YNNKEL (reference sequence). This CDR3 reads CASSQRRDTDRTEAFF. The CDR3, as DNA: TGTGCCAGCAGCCAAAGGCGGGACACCGATAGGACTGAAGCTTTCTTT.

This clonotype was seen ten or more times. The chain recombines TRBV27 with TRBJ1-5, with D possibly matching TRBD1 (5 bases). The CDR3 length is 13 residues. The V gene lost 1 base and the J gene lost 6 bases, with 7 bases spanning the gap. The germline V gene has CDR1 MNHEY and CDR2 SMNVEV (reference sequence). The CDR3 loop is CASSLYQGQPQHF. The CDR3 DNA is TGTGCCAGCAGTTTATACCAGGGTCAGCCCCAGCATTTT.

The CDR3 here is CASSYGGATSNQPQHF. The CDR3 nucleotides are TGTGCCAGCAGTTACGGGGGGGCGACGAGCAATCAGCCCCAGCATTTT. The chain couples TRBV6-2 or TRBV6-3 to TRBJ1-5, with D maybe TRBD1 (6 bases). This CDR3 comprises 16 residues. The V and J ends lost 2 bases and 1 base respectively, with 12 bases between them. Germline V CDR1 and CDR2: MNHEY, SVGEGT.

About this clonotype: A much larger clonotype is one base distant, so this may be a read error. The V call is TRBV11-2, the J call TRBJ2-2; TRBD2 aligns across 11 bases. Germline loops: CDR1 SGHAT, CDR2 FQNNGV. The CDR3 totals 17 residues. The DNA of the CDR3 is TGTTCCAGCAGACCAAGACTAGCGGGGCCTAACACCGGGGAGCTGTTTTTT. Its protein product is CSSRPRLAGPNTGELFF.

This clonotype appeared many times. The V and J genes are TRBV7-2 and TRBJ2-5; tentative D call: TRBD2 (6 bases). The V end lost 5 bases, the J end lost 5 bases, and 18 bases lay between the germline ends. The CDR3 runs to 15 residues. Germline V lookup: CDR1 SGHTA, CDR2 FQGNSA. CDR3 amino acids: CASSREVLARETQYF. DNA of the CDR3: TGTGCCAGCAGCCGAGAGGTTCTAGCGCGGGAGACCCAGTACTTC. Combining the CDR3 with reference TRBV7-2 and TRBJ2-5 gives the whole variable domain GAGVSQSPSNKVTEKGKDVELRCDPISGHTALYWYRQSLGQGLEFLIYFQGNSAPDKSGLPSDRFSAERTGGSVSTLTIQRTQQEDSAVYLCASSREVLARETQYFGPGTRLLVL.

V gene TRBV28 combines with J gene TRBJ1-5; TRBD1 aligns across 11 bases. Germline trimming cut 4 bases from V and 0 bases from J; bases unmatched to any gene: 14. The CDR3 has 20 amino acids. Germline V gene sequence: CDR1 MDHEN, CDR2 SYDVKM. For the CDR3, the DNA is TGTGCCAGCAGTTCCATGTCCGGGACAGGGGGTAGCTATAGCAATCAGCCCCAGCATTTT. Encoded protein: CASSSMSGTGGSYSNQPQHF.

This clonotype was picked up many times. V gene TRBV30 combines with J gene TRBJ2-5; D ambiguous. CDR3 length: 15 residues. Per the germline V gene, CDR1 is GTSNPN and CDR2 is SVGIG (reference sequence). V lost 1 base and J 3 bases, leaving 15 bases between the germline ends. CDR3 loop: CAWSAPLDGKETQYF. Written as DNA, the CDR3 is TGTGCCTGGAGTGCCCCGCTGGACGGTAAAGAGACCCAGTACTTC.

The chain is built from TRBV12-3 or TRBV12-4 and TRBJ2-1; 10 positions match TRBD2. This CDR3 comprises 14 residues. V trimming: 6 bases; J trimming: 6 bases; junction bases outside the gene matches: 5. CDR3 residues: CASSPSGRANEQFF. Here the CDR3 DNA reads TGTGCCAGCAGCCCTAGCGGGAGAGCCAATGAGCAGTTCTTC.

This chain uses TRBV20-1 with TRBJ2-7; the match to TRBD2 covers 7 bases. The CDR3 has 13 residues. V was pared by 4 bases and J by 3 bases, with 6 bases of the junction left unmatched. Germline V gene lookup returns CDR1 DFQATT and CDR2 SNEGSKA (reference sequence). CDR3 amino acids: CSAMGGEFYEQYF. For the CDR3, the DNA is TGCAGTGCTATGGGGGGGGAGTTCTACGAGCAGTACTTC.

The chain has TRBV19 and TRBJ2-7, with D possibly being TRBD2 (5 bases). The CDR3 length is 14 residues. Germline V gene sequence: CDR1 LNHDA, CDR2 SQIVND (reference sequence). V lost 5 bases, J lost 2 bases, and 13 bases lay in between. CDR3 DNA: TGTGCCAGTAGTTCAATAGCGCCGACCTACGAGCAGTACTTC. Protein sequence: CASSSIAPTYEQYF.

V and J are TRBV6-2 or TRBV6-3 and TRBJ2-7, with D tentatively TRBD1 or TRBD2 (5 bases each). V shed 2 bases and J shed 3 bases, with 14 bases lying between them. The CDR3 has 15 residues. CDR1 is MNHEY, CDR2 SVGEGT, per germline. In nucleotides, the CDR3 is TGTGCCAGCAGTTACGGGACCAGTTTTTACTACGAGCAGTACTTC. This codes for CASSYGTSFYYEQYF.

This clonotype was recorded at least ten times. The CDR3: CASSTPSGEKLFF. In DNA form, the CDR3 reads TGTGCCAGCAGTACACCGTCTGGGGAAAAACTGTTTTTT. The chain carries TRBV14 and TRBJ1-4; D is undetermined. The CDR3 runs to 13 residues. Germline V gene sequence: CDR1 SGHDN, CDR2 FVKESK. Trimming took 6 bases from V and 8 from J, leaving 13 bases between them.

This chain connects TRBV20-1 to TRBJ1-1; D possibly corresponds to TRBD1 (5 bases). V was cut by 5 bases and J by 0 bases, with 13 bases left in between. The V gene's germline CDR1 is DFQATT and CDR2 SNEGSKA (reference sequence). The CDR3 runs to 14 residues. CDR3 nucleotide sequence: TGCAGTGCTGTCCAGGGCCCCATGAACACTGAAGCTTTCTTT. Residues: CSAVQGPMNTEAFF.